This TCR beta chain was captured by sequencing in a study of blood T cell repertoires in COVID-19. Study-level information: Samples came from the United States, Italy and Spain, spanning acute and convalescent COVID-19. T cells, B-cell-depleted T cells, or PBMCs provided the cDNA or gDNA that served as material.

Authors' analysis steps: For nucleated cells, counts were estimated from reference gene primer amplification. Generated by immunoSEQ multiplex PCR, the TCRdb table keeps only in-frame clones and is missing some. V, J and clone size were drawn from that table, and D and trimming were deduced from the DNA. The data contain 90,000 to 120,000 clones, 70% to 90% of them singletons. Germline V gene sequence: CDR1 SGHTA, CDR2 FQGTGA. The CDR3 has 15 amino acids. Trimming cost V 3 bases and J 8 bases, with 17 bases left between them. The clonotype was recovered from a human donor in a cohort sampled during active COVID-19. The chain has TRBV7-3 and TRBJ2-1; D may be TRBD1 (6 bases). Sequenced material: peripheral blood. CDR3 loop: CASSLMGQGLDEQFF. The CDR3 DNA reads as TGTGCCAGCAGCTTGATGGGGCAGGGGTTAGATGAGCAGTTCTTC.